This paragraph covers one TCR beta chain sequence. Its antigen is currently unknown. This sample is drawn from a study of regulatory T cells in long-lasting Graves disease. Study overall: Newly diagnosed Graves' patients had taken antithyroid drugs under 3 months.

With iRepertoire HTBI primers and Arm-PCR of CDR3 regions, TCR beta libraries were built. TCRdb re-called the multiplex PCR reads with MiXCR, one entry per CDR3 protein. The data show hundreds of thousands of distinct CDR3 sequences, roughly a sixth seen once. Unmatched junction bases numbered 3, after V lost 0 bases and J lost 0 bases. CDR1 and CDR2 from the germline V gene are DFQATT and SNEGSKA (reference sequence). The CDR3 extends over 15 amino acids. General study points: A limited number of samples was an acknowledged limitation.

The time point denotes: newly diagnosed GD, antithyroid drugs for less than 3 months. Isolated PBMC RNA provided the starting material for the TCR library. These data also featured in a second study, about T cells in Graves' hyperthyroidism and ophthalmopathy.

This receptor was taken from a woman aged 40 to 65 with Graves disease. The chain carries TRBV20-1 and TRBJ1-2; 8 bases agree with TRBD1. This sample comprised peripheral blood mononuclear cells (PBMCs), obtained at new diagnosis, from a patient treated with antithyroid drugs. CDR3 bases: TGCAGTGCTAGAGATTCAGGGGGCCCTAACTATGGCTACACCTTC. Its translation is CSARDSGGPNYGYTF.